Listed here are 28 T cell receptor beta chains from one sample, sequenced in a study of blood T cell repertoires in COVID-19. Generated by immunoSEQ multiplex PCR, the TCRdb table keeps only in-frame clones and is missing some. Of about 200,000 clones listed, approximately 89% are singletons. What was sequenced was peripheral blood. The receptors were sampled from a woman aged 40 to 50 with acute or convalescent COVID-19.

This chain joins TRBV5-1 and TRBJ2-2; D not certain. The CDR3 extends over 17 amino acids. Looked up from germline, CDR1 is SGHRS and CDR2 is YFSETQ. Trimming removed 2 bases from V and 5 bases from J, with 19 bases in between. CDR3 region: CASSFGYIDVGTGELFF. CDR3 coding DNA: TGCGCCAGCAGCTTCGGGTACATAGATGTGGGTACCGGGGAGCTGTTTTTT.

J is TRBJ1-2 and V is TRBV3-1 (or the pseudogene TRBV3-2); TRBD1 is a possible D gene (6 bases). Germline CDR1 and CDR2: LGHDT and YNNKEL (reference sequence). The CDR3 contains 13 residues. V was clipped by 1 base and J by 6 bases, with 9 bases between them. This chain's CDR3 is CASSQGQVDGYTF. The CDR3 DNA reads TGTGCCAGCAGCCAAGGACAGGTGGATGGCTACACCTTC.

The chain carries TRBV30 and TRBJ2-6; TRBD1 agrees at 7 bases. The CDR3 contains 20 residues. V was pared by 1 base and J by 0 bases, with 15 bases of the junction left unmatched. CDR1 is GTSNPN and CDR2 is SVGIG in the germline V gene (reference sequence). The CDR3, as DNA: TGTGCCTGGAGTGGGATCCGCAGGGGGTCTCCGGGCTCTGGGGCCAACGTCCTGACTTTC. This gives the protein CAWSGIRRGSPGSGANVLTF.

The J gene is TRBJ2-3, the V gene TRBV3-1 (or the pseudogene TRBV3-2); D is ambiguous. The CDR3 is 13 amino acids. With 4 bases removed from V and 4 bases from J, the gap between germline ends came to 9 bases. Germline values: CDR1 LGHDT, CDR2 YNNKEL (reference sequence). As DNA, the CDR3 is TGTGCCAGCAGCCTTAGAGGATCAGATACGCAGTATTTT. It encodes CASSLRGSDTQYF.

This chain uses TRBV7-8 with TRBJ1-5; the match to TRBD1 covers 7 bases. The V gene's germline CDR1 is SGHVS and CDR2 FQNEAQ. V shed 0 bases and J 7 bases; nucleotides not matched to a gene: 6. CDR3 length: 15 amino acids. CDR3 in DNA: TGTGCCAGCAGCTTAGCCGCACAGGGGAAGCAGCCCCAGCATTTT. Protein: CASSLAAQGKQPQHF.

This chain connects TRBV18 to TRBJ2-1, with TRBD2 matching over 7 bases. J lost 5 bases, V lost 2 bases, and 3 bases had no gene match. Per the germline V gene, CDR1 is KGHSH and CDR2 is LQKENI. This CDR3 contains 14 residues. The CDR3 region is CASSPGTKDNEQFF. CDR3 DNA sequence: TGTGCCAGCTCACCAGGGACTAAAGACAATGAGCAGTTCTTC.

The chain recombines TRBV5-6 with TRBJ2-1, with 7 bases fitting TRBD1. This CDR3 spans 17 amino acids. The junction had 16 bases not matched to a gene; V was cut back by 3 bases and J by 7 bases. CDR1 and CDR2 (germline): SGHDT, YYEEEE. CDR3 DNA: TGTGCCAGCAGCTCCGGGACAGCTAACCCCACCGGGAATGAGCAGTTCTTC. Translating it yields CASSSGTANPTGNEQFF.

The V gene is TRBV13, the J gene TRBJ2-2, with 7 bases identical to TRBD1. From germline, CDR1 is PRHDT and CDR2 FYEKMQ (reference sequence). This CDR3 is 16 amino acids long. V was clipped by 4 bases and J by 3 bases; unmatched bases: 8. For the CDR3, the DNA is TGTGCCAGCAGCTCGCTGACAGGGCGAGACACCGGGGAGCTGTTTTTT. It translates to CASSSLTGRDTGELFF.

This sequence joins TRBV10-2 and TRBJ1-1; the D is unclear. Trimming shortened V by 2 bases and J by 5 bases, and 9 bases separated the two germline ends. Germline V gives CDR1 WSHSY, CDR2 SAAADI. This CDR3 spans 13 amino acids. The CDR3 spells CASSENSWTEAFF. For the CDR3, the DNA is TGCGCCAGCAGTGAGAACTCGTGGACTGAAGCTTTCTTT.

The genes are TRBV29-1 and TRBJ1-1; D perhaps matches TRBD1 (6 bases). V was cut by 5 bases and J by 1 base, with 11 bases left in between. This CDR3 region has 13 residues. From germline, CDR1 is SQVTM and CDR2 ANQGSEA. CDR3 loop: CSVLLGGNTEAFF. The DNA for the CDR3 is TGCAGCGTTCTTTTAGGGGGGAACACTGAAGCTTTCTTT.

The V gene is TRBV3-1 (or the pseudogene TRBV3-2), the J gene TRBJ2-5, with TRBD2 matching 10 bases. Germline V gene data show CDR1 as LGHDT and CDR2 as YNNKEL (reference sequence). The V gene end was trimmed by 4 bases and the J gene end by 2 bases; junction bases not matched to a gene: 4. The CDR3 loop spans 15 amino acids. The CDR3 region has the DNA TGTGCCAGCAGCCCCCTAGCGGGGGTACAAGAGACCCAGTACTTC. It yields the protein CASSPLAGVQETQYF.

The rearrangement uses TRBV18 and TRBJ1-2; no clear D. The length of the CDR3 is 15 residues. V lost 2 bases and J 0 bases, leaving 10 bases between the germline ends. Germline loops: CDR1 KGHSH, CDR2 LQKENI. In DNA form, the CDR3 reads TGTGCCAGCTCACCAAGTAGCACGTCTAACTATGGCTACACCTTC. This encodes CASSPSSTSNYGYTF. Looking up the rest from reference TRBV18 and TRBJ1-2 gives the full variable domain: NAGVMQNPRHLVRRRGQEARLRCSPMKGHSHVYWYRQLPEEGLKFMVYLQKENIIDESGMPKERFSAEFPKEGPSILRIQQVVRGDSAAYFCASSPSSTSNYGYTFGSGTRLTVV.

This clone showed up just a few times. The chain is built from TRBV6-5 and TRBJ1-5; 9 bases agree with TRBD1. This CDR3 is 14 amino acids long. Trimming removed 6 bases from V and 7 bases from J; junction bases left unmatched: 7. CDR1 MNHEY and CDR2 SVGAGI come from the germline V gene. The CDR3 DNA follows: TGTGCCAGCAGGCCGGGACAGGGTGGGCAGCCCCAGCATTTT. Residues: CASRPGQGGQPQHF.

The rearrangement uses TRBV3-1 (or the pseudogene TRBV3-2) and TRBJ2-7, with D possibly TRBD1 on 6 matching bases. The germline gives CDR1 LGHDT, CDR2 YNNKEL (reference sequence). The germline V and J ends were trimmed by 1 base and 6 bases, with 10 bases remaining between them. This CDR3 contains 13 residues. The CDR3 region is CASSQGAGAEQYV. CDR3 bases: TGTGCCAGCAGCCAAGGGGCAGGGGCCGAGCAGTACGTC.

The sample holds a few counts of this clone. The CDR3 sequence: CASSPRTASTDTQYF. The CDR3 DNA follows: TGTGCCAGCTCACCGCGGACAGCCAGCACAGATACGCAGTATTTT. This sequence joins TRBV18 and TRBJ2-3, with a weak D call TRBD1 (6 bases). Trimming shortened V by 3 bases and J by 0 bases, and 10 bases separated the two germline ends. The CDR3 consists of 15 residues. Germline V gene lookup returns CDR1 KGHSH and CDR2 LQKENI. The whole variable domain, filled in from reference TRBV18 and TRBJ2-3, reads NAGVMQNPRHLVRRRGQEARLRCSPMKGHSHVYWYRQLPEEGLKFMVYLQKENIIDESGMPKERFSAEFPKEGPSILRIQQVVRGDSAAYFCASSPRTASTDTQYFGPGTRLTVL.

The J gene is TRBJ1-2, the V gene TRBV27; 7 bases match TRBD1. Germline V lookup: CDR1 MNHEY, CDR2 SMNVEV (reference sequence). The J segment lost 8 bases and the V segment lost 0 bases, leaving 6 bases of the junction unmatched. CDR3 length: 14 residues. CDR3 nucleotides: TGTGCCAGCAGTTTATCAAACAGGGGCGGCGGCTACACCTTC. Translation: CASSLSNRGGGYTF.

The rearrangement links TRBV19 to TRBJ1-4, with 8 bases that match TRBD1. The CDR3 is 14 amino acids. Trimming removed 8 bases from V and 5 bases from J; junction bases left unmatched: 7. Germline V gives CDR1 LNHDA, CDR2 SQIVND (reference sequence). The CDR3 nucleotides are TGTGCCAGTGGGAGACAGGGGTTAAATGAAAAACTGTTTTTT. Its translation: CASGRQGLNEKLFF. The variable domain in full, completed from reference TRBV19 and TRBJ1-4, reads DGGITQSPKYLFRKEGQNVTLSCEQNLNHDAMYWYRQDPGQGLRLIYYSQIVNDFQKGDIAEGYSVSREKKESFPLTVTSAQKNPTAFYLCASGRQGLNEKLFFGSGTQLSVL.

The chain combines TRBV19 with TRBJ1-1, with a weak D call TRBD1 (5 bases). Germline lookup yields CDR1 LNHDA and CDR2 SQIVND (reference sequence). The V end was cut by 5 bases, the J end by 1 base, with 14 bases between. CDR3 length equals 15 residues. The DNA of the CDR3 is TGTGCCAGTAGTCCCCTACAGGCTGGGAACACTGAAGCTTTCTTT. Its translation: CASSPLQAGNTEAFF.

The rearrangement links TRBV15 to TRBJ2-7; maybe TRBD1 (6 bases). From germline, CDR1 is LNHNV and CDR2 YYDKDF (reference sequence). Deletions cut 3 bases from V and 5 bases from J, with 11 bases between. The length of the CDR3 is 13 residues. The CDR3 DNA follows: TGTGCCACCAGCAGGTCAGGGGTAAACGAGCAGTACGTC. This codes for CATSRSGVNEQYV.

Regarding this clone: An end of the junction does not agree with germline; a read error may underlie this. The chain combines TRBV12-3 or TRBV12-4 with TRBJ2-5; D might be TRBD2 (6 bases). This CDR3 is built from 13 residues. DNA for the CDR3: TGTGCCAGCAGTGATTATACTTTGGGGGGAAGGGACTTC. It codes for CASSDYTLGGRDF.

The chain combines TRBV6-1 with TRBJ2-7, with a weak D call TRBD2 (5 bases). CDR3 length: 15 amino acids. Germline assignment: CDR1 MNHNS and CDR2 SASEGT. V lost 0 bases and J lost 2, with 11 bases in between. The CDR3 loop is CASSEARERAYEQYV. The CDR3 DNA is TGTGCCAGCAGTGAAGCCCGGGAACGAGCCTACGAGCAGTACGTC.

This clone has just one count. The gene calls are TRBV10-3 and TRBJ2-1; D might be TRBD2 (6 bases). V shed 3 bases and J shed 9 bases, with 9 bases lying between them. Germline loops: CDR1 ENHRY, CDR2 SYGVKD. The CDR3 totals 12 residues. The CDR3 spells CAISDTSSEQFF. The DNA for the CDR3 is TGTGCCATCAGTGACACTAGCTCTGAGCAGTTCTTC.

DNA of the CDR3: TGTGCCAGCAGTCGTCGTGAGACAGGGGTCAATCAGCCCCAGCATTTT. Translating it yields CASSRRETGVNQPQHF. The chain joins TRBV2 to TRBJ1-5; TRBD1 agrees at 8 bases. The length of the CDR3 is 16 residues. Germline CDR1 is SNHLY and CDR2 is FYNNEI. Trimming cost V 5 bases and J 3 bases; bases outside gene matches: 9.

V usage is TRBV4-1 and J usage is TRBJ1-1; TRBD1 might be the D (6 bases). Germline CDR1 MGHRA, CDR2 YSYEKL. V was pared by 1 base and J by 1 base, with 10 bases between. The CDR3 has 15 residues. CDR3 DNA: TGCGCCAGCAGCCAAGGTCCAGGGGAGAACACTGAAGCTTTCTTT. Its protein is CASSQGPGENTEAFF.

The rearrangement joins TRBV20-1 to TRBJ2-7; 9 bases align to TRBD1. V was pared by 3 bases and J by 0 bases, with 3 bases of the junction left unmatched. This CDR3 spans 14 amino acids. The V gene's germline CDR1 is DFQATT and CDR2 SNEGSKA (reference sequence). The CDR3 sequence is CSASGQGSSYEQYV. The CDR3 nucleotides read TGCAGTGCTAGTGGACAGGGGTCCTCCTACGAGCAGTACGTC.

The rearrangement uses TRBV6-6 and TRBJ1-1; 8 bases are a match to TRBD1. The CDR3 runs to 13 residues. V gave up 6 bases and J gave up 5 bases; unmatched junction bases: 5. Looked up from germline, CDR1 is MNHNY and CDR2 is SVGAGI (reference sequence). DNA of the CDR3: TGTGCCAGCAGATTGACAGGGGTTACTGAAGCTTTCTTT. Its protein is CASRLTGVTEAFF.

The V and J genes are TRBV2 and TRBJ1-2; D may be TRBD1 (5 bases). Trimming removed 6 bases from V and 2 bases from J, with 10 bases in between. The germline gives CDR1 SNHLY, CDR2 FYNNEI. The CDR3 is 13 residues long. The CDR3 DNA sequence: TGTGCCAGCAGCGTGGACATGAACTATGGCTACACCTTC. Protein sequence: CASSVDMNYGYTF.

This rearrangement joins TRBV6-5 to TRBJ1-2, with D possibly being TRBD1 (5 bases). Germline loops: CDR1 MNHEY, CDR2 SVGAGI. The ends were cut back, 4 bases at V and 3 bases at J, with 12 bases in the middle. This CDR3 is 14 amino acids long. The CDR3 DNA sequence: TGTGCCAGCAGTTTGGACAACGGTCACTATGGCTACACCTTC. It translates to CASSLDNGHYGYTF.